The present T cell receptor beta chain was sequenced within a study of blood T cell repertoires in COVID-19. Across the whole study: The samples span acute and convalescent COVID-19 from the United States, Italy and Spain.

How the authors handled the data: Using reference gene primer amplification, nucleated cell counts were estimated. Here immunoSEQ multiplex PCR was the method, and the copy in TCRdb shows in-frame clones only, minus some. V and J calls and clone size come straight from that table; D and trimming were deduced from the DNA. The sample yields about 190,000 clones, under 80% seen once. CDR1 and CDR2 from the germline V gene are WSHSY and SAAADI. This CDR3 is built from 13 residues. The clonotype was recovered from a man aged 45-65 years who had recovered from COVID-19. Sequenced input: peripheral blood. The chain employs TRBV10-2 and TRBJ2-7; 8 bases fit TRBD2. CDR3 DNA: TGCGCGGAGGCGGGACTAGTCCCCTACGAGCAGTACTTC. It yields the protein CAEAGLVPYEQYF.